Described below is a single T cell receptor (beta chain) sequence and its context. What it recognizes is unknown. The source of the sample is a study of radiotherapy plus CTLA-4 blockade in lung cancer. Study-wide findings and caveats: The study found tumor-derived TCR clones expanded in blood after radiotherapy plus ipilimumab.

The study gave focal radiation plus ipilimumab CTLA-4 blockade to patients with chemo-refractory metastatic non-small-cell lung cancer. Assay: immunoSEQ multiplex PCR; the TCRdb copy retains only in-frame clones and omits some. The data show more than 40,000 clones, with approximately 91% seen just once and approximately 8% held by the top ten. Germline trimming cut 7 bases from V and 2 bases from J; bases unmatched to any gene: 3. Germline V gene lookup returns CDR1 SGHNT and CDR2 YYREEE (reference sequence). The CDR3 extends over 13 amino acids. This specimen was peripheral blood, taken from a patient treated with radiotherapy plus ipilimumab. The chain combines TRBV5-4 with TRBJ1-1, with TRBD1 matching over 9 bases. The sequence was obtained from a human donor with non-small cell lung cancer whose response to radiotherapy plus ipilimumab could not be evaluated. CDR3 DNA sequence: TGTGCCAGCGGGGACAGGGCTAACACTGAAGCTTTCTTT. This gives the protein CASGDRANTEAFF. Full variable domain (outside the CDR3, taken from reference TRBV5-4 and TRBJ1-1): ETGVTQSPTHLIKTRGQQVTLRCSSQSGHNTVSWYQQALGQGPQFIFQYYREEENGRGNFPPRFSGLQFPNYSSELNVNALELDDSALYLCASGDRANTEAFFGQGTRLTVV.